One and the same sample provided the 19 T cell receptor beta chains below, sequenced in a study of cytomegalovirus exposure and HLA in healthy donors. PCR employed 60 Vbeta and 13 Jbeta primers. Method: immunoSEQ multiplex PCR; TCRdb's copy keeps in-frame clones and lacks some. The sample shows about 94,000 clones, approximately 75% of them seen only once. The sequenced material came from PBMCs. All receptors derive from a woman aged 40 to 50 in good health and CMV-seronegative.

This chain links TRBV4-1 with TRBJ1-6; 7 bases line up with TRBD1. This CDR3 contains 16 residues. V shed 2 bases, J shed 10 bases, and the junction held 11 bases outside the gene matches. Germline loops: CDR1 MGHRA, CDR2 YSYEKL. The CDR3 DNA follows: TGCGCCAGCAGCCAACCCCGTTGGGACAGAGACTCACCCCTCCACTTT. Protein product: CASSQPRWDRDSPLHF.

In its sample, this clone was seen once. The chain carries TRBV5-1 and TRBJ2-1; 10 positions match TRBD2. Germline CDR1 and CDR2: SGHRS and YFSETQ. The V segment lost 7 bases and the J segment 4 bases; nucleotides outside the gene matches: 8. The CDR3 is 15 residues long. The CDR3 sequence is CASATSGEIYNEQFF. CDR3 sequence (DNA): TGCGCCAGCGCCACTAGCGGGGAAATATACAATGAGCAGTTCTTC.

This clone was observed a handful of times. The chain is built from TRBV2 and TRBJ1-1; TRBD1 matches at 7 bases. Germline lookup yields CDR1 SNHLY and CDR2 FYNNEI. J was trimmed by 4 bases and V by 7 bases; bases with no gene match: 9. The CDR3 is 14 residues long. The CDR3 region has the DNA TGTGCCAGCAATAAGGGGGCCCTGATCACTGAAGCTTTCTTT. This translates into CASNKGALITEAFF.

The count of this clone is one. The chain combines TRBV19 with TRBJ1-5; D is unclear. Trimming pared 1 base from V and 2 bases from J, leaving 12 bases between. This CDR3 comprises 16 residues. Looked up from germline, CDR1 is LNHDA and CDR2 is SQIVND (reference sequence). The CDR3 reads CASSIVGGRGNQPQHF. DNA of the CDR3: TGTGCCAGTAGTATAGTTGGAGGGCGAGGCAATCAGCCCCAGCATTTT.

V is TRBV11-1 and J is TRBJ2-1; 7 positions match TRBD2. After removal of 3 bases from V and 4 bases from J, the junction contained 3 bases not matched to a gene. Germline values: CDR1 SGHAT, CDR2 FQDESV (reference sequence). The CDR3 is 14 amino acids. CDR3 DNA sequence: TGTGCCAGCAGCTTTGGGGGGGATTACAATGAGCAGTTCTTC. Its translation: CASSFGGDYNEQFF.

The chain joins TRBV5-8 to TRBJ2-2; 8 bases align to TRBD1. From germline, CDR1 is SGHTS and CDR2 YDEGEE. The CDR3 length is 15 residues. J lost 4 bases, V lost 1 base, and 3 bases had no gene match. The CDR3 bases are TGTGCCAGCAGCTTGACAGGGGGAGGCACCGGGGAGCTGTTTTTT. It codes for CASSLTGGGTGELFF.

This clone has only one observation. The chain couples TRBV10-3 to TRBJ1-5; a possible D gene is TRBD1 (5 bases). Germline CDR1 and CDR2: ENHRY and SYGVKD. Trimming removed 4 bases at V and 4 bases at J, with 8 bases between. CDR3 length: 13 amino acids. The CDR3 spells CAISAGGNQPQHF. The CDR3 region has the DNA TGTGCCATCAGTGCGGGGGGGAATCAGCCCCAGCATTTT.

J is TRBJ1-5 and V is TRBV5-6, with 7 bases matching TRBD1. This CDR3 has 16 amino acids. Trimming at V came to 0 bases and at J to 0 bases, leaving 3 bases not matched to a gene. Germline loops: CDR1 SGHDT, CDR2 YYEEEE. The CDR3 DNA sequence: TGTGCCAGCAGCTTGGGACAGGGTTATAGCAATCAGCCCCAGCATTTT. It yields the protein CASSLGQGYSNQPQHF.

The chain links TRBV4-1 to TRBJ2-7, with 11 bases matching TRBD1. Germline V gene data show CDR1 as MGHRA and CDR2 as YSYEKL. V dropped 3 bases and J dropped 2; count of bases not matched to a gene: 3. The CDR3 runs to 15 residues. The CDR3 reads CASSHGTGGAYEQYF. CDR3 bases: TGCGCCAGCAGCCATGGGACAGGGGGTGCCTACGAGCAGTACTTC.

J is TRBJ1-1 and V is TRBV5-1; D may be TRBD1 (5 bases). The V and J ends lost 3 bases and 4 bases respectively, with 19 bases between them. The CDR3 loop spans 16 amino acids. CDR1 and CDR2 from the germline V gene are SGHRS and YFSETQ. This CDR3 reads CASSYRTLGPSTEAFF. The CDR3 DNA is TGCGCCAGCAGCTACAGGACACTCGGGCCCAGCACTGAAGCTTTCTTT.

The V gene is TRBV10-3, the J gene TRBJ1-2; TRBD1 might be the D (5 bases). V lost 4 bases and J 6 bases, leaving 12 bases between the germline ends. CDR1 and CDR2 from the germline V gene are ENHRY and SYGVKD. The CDR3 covers 13 residues. The CDR3 protein is CAISALGVNGYTF. In DNA, the CDR3 is TGTGCCATCAGTGCGTTAGGGGTAAATGGCTACACCTTC.

V gene TRBV6-5 combines with J gene TRBJ2-7, with TRBD2 matching 11 bases. From germline, CDR1 is MNHEY and CDR2 SVGAGI. The CDR3 spans 14 residues. J was trimmed by 13 bases and V by 6 bases; bases with no gene match: 14. The CDR3: CASRSGTSGSGDYF. DNA for the CDR3: TGTGCCAGCAGGTCCGGGACTAGCGGCTCCGGGGACTACTTC.

This clone showed up just once. CDR3 sequence: CASSVDRGYNEQFF. The CDR3 DNA reads as TGCGCCAGCAGCGTCGACAGGGGCTACAATGAGCAGTTCTTC. This chain uses TRBV5-1 with TRBJ2-1, with 8 bases matching TRBD1. The CDR3 is made up of 14 amino acids. Per germline, CDR1 SGHRS and CDR2 YFSETQ. V shed 4 bases and J 3 bases; nucleotides not matched to a gene: 3.

This clone was picked up one time. The chain is built from TRBV29-1 and TRBJ1-4; D uncertain. The ends were cut back, 5 bases at V and 4 bases at J, with 17 bases in the middle. Germline V gene data show CDR1 as SQVTM and CDR2 as ANQGSEA. The CDR3 loop spans 15 amino acids. This CDR3 is CSVSGKSDLNEKLFF. CDR3 DNA sequence: TGCAGCGTTTCGGGAAAAAGCGACCTTAATGAAAAACTGTTTTTT. Full variable domain (rest looked up from reference TRBV29-1 and TRBJ1-4): SAVISQKPSRDICQRGTSLTIQCQVDSQVTMMFWYRQQPGQSLTLIATANQGSEATYESGFVIDKFPISRPNLTFSTLTVSNMSPEDSSIYLCSVSGKSDLNEKLFFGSGTQLSVL.

The genes are TRBV15 and TRBJ1-5; 9 nucleotides line up with TRBD1. Germline loops: CDR1 LNHNV, CDR2 YYDKDF (reference sequence). V trimming: 1 base; J trimming: 6 bases; junction bases outside the gene matches: 13. CDR3 length equals 18 residues. The CDR3 loop reads CATSRGDTAGQGVQPQHF. Here the CDR3 DNA reads TGTGCCACCAGCAGAGGCGACACCGCGGGACAGGGAGTTCAGCCCCAGCATTTT.

This sequence joins TRBV6-5 and TRBJ1-5; 9 bases agree with TRBD1. V shed 5 bases, J shed 2 bases, and the junction held 4 bases outside the gene matches. The V gene's germline CDR1 is MNHEY and CDR2 SVGAGI. The CDR3 has 15 residues. CDR3: CASSRDRVGNQPQHF. The CDR3 DNA reads as TGTGCCAGCAGTCGGGACAGGGTGGGCAATCAGCCCCAGCATTTT.

J is TRBJ1-2 and V is TRBV6-5, with 8 bases identical to TRBD1. The CDR3 covers 15 residues. Germline trimming cut 5 bases from V and 3 bases from J; bases unmatched to any gene: 8. Germline lookup yields CDR1 MNHEY and CDR2 SVGAGI. The CDR3 here is CASSGGQGPYYGYTF. The CDR3 nucleotides read TGTGCCAGCAGTGGAGGACAGGGACCCTACTATGGCTACACCTTC.

The chain has TRBV2 and TRBJ2-7; 10 bases align to TRBD1. Germline loops: CDR1 SNHLY, CDR2 FYNNEI. This CDR3 comprises 15 residues. V was clipped by 0 bases and J by 2 bases; unmatched bases: 1. The CDR3 DNA reads TGTGCCAGCAGTGAAGCCGGACAGGGGGCCTACGAGCAGTACTTC. Translating gives CASSEAGQGAYEQYF.

The chain employs TRBV27 and TRBJ1-4; D remains ambiguous. V was trimmed by 10 bases and J by 8 bases, leaving 11 bases between them. The CDR3 has 11 amino acids. Germline V lookup: CDR1 MNHEY, CDR2 SMNVEV (reference sequence). The DNA of the CDR3 is TGTGCCAATTTCAGGAAGGAAAAACTGTTTTTT. Encoded protein: CANFRKEKLFF.